The clone carrying this T cell receptor beta chain was recorded a few times. CDR1 SQVTM and CDR2 ANQGSEA come from the germline V gene. The CDR3 length is 13 residues. V trimming: 4 bases; J trimming: 5 bases; junction bases outside the gene matches: 5. This entry belongs to a study of blood T cells in healthy people across ages. Primed by a sample-barcoded 5' primer and a J-beta primer mix, a second PCR proceeded for roughly 6 to 12 cycles. Each CDR3 protein gets one entry after TCRdb re-called the 5' RACE reads with MiXCR. The sample lists around 1,600,000 distinct CDR3 sequences; roughly 43% were seen once.

This TCR was sampled from a woman aged 18-29 years in good health. Source material: blood. The rearrangement links TRBV29-1 to TRBJ2-1, with 7 bases that match TRBD2. CDR3 nucleotides: TGCAGCGTTGGAGGGAGCGGGAACAATGAGCAGTTCTTC. Amino acid sequence: CSVGGSGNNEQFF.